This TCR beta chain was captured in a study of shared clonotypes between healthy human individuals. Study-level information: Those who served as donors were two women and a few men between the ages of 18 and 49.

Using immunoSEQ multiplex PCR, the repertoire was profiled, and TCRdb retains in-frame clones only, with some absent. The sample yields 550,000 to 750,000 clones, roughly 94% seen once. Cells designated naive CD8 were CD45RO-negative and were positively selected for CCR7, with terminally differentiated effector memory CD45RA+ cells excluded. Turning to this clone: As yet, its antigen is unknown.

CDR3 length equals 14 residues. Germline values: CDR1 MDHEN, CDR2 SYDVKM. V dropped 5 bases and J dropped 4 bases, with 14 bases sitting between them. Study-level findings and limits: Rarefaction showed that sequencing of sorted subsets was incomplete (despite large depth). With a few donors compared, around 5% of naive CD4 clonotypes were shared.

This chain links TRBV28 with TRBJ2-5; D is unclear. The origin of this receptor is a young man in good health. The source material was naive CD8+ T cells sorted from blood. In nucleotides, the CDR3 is TGTGCCAGCAGTCTTAGGGCGGAACTAGAGACCCAGTACTTC. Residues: CASSLRAELETQYF.